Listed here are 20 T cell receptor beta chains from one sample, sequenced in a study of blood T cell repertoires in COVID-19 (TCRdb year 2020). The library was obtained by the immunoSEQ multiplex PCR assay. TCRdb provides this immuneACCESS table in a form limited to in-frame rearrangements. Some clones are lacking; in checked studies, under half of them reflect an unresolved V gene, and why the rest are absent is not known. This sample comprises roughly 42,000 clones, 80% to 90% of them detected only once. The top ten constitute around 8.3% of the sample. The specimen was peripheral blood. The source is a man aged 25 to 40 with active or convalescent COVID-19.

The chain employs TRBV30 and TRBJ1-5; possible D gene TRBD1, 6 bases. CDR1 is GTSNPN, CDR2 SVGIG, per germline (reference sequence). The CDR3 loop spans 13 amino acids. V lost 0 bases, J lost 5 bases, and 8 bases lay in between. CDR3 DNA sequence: TGTGCCTGGAGTGTATCAGGGGATCAGCCCCAGCATTTT. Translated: CAWSVSGDQPQHF.

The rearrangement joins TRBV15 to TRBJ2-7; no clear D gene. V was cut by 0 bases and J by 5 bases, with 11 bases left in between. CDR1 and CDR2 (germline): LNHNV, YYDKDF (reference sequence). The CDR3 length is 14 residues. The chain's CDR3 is CATSRDPNLNEQYV. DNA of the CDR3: TGTGCCACCAGCAGAGATCCCAACTTGAACGAGCAGTACGTC.

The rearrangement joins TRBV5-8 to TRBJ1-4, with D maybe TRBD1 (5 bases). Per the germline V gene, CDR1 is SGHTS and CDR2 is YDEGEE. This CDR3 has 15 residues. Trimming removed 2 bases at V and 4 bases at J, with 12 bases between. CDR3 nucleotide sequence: TGTGCCAGCAGCTTTTGGGGGAGGGGTAATGAAAAACTGTTTTTT. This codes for CASSFWGRGNEKLFF.

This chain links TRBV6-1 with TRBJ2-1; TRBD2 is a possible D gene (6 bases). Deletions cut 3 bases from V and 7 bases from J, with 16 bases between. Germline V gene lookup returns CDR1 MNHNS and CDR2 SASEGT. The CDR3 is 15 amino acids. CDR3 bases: TGTGCCAGCAGTGATGGGCTAGCGAGTGGGAATGAGCAGTTCTTC. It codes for CASSDGLASGNEQFF.

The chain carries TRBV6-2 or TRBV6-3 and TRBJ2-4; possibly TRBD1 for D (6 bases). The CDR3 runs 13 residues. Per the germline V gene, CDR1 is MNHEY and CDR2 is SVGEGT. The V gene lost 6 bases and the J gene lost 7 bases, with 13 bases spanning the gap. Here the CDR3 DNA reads TGTGCCAGCAGCCTCCGGGACACTAACATTCAGTACTTC. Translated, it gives CASSLRDTNIQYF.

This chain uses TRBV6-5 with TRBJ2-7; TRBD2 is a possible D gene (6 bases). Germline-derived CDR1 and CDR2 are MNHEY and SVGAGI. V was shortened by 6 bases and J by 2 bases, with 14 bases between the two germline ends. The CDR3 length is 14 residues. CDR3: CASRRVEGTYEQYF. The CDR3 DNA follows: TGTGCCAGCAGAAGGGTGGAGGGTACCTACGAGCAGTACTTC.

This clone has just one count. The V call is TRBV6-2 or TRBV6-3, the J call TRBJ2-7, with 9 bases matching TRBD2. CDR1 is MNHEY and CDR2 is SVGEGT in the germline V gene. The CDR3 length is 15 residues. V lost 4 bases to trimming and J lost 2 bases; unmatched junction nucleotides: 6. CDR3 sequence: CASSSRLAETYEQYV. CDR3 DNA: TGTGCCAGCAGTTCGAGACTAGCGGAAACCTACGAGCAGTACGTC.

CDR3 in DNA: TGTGCCAGCAGTTACTCTCAGGCTCTCTCTGGGGCCAACGTCCTGACTTTC. Translation: CASSYSQALSGANVLTF. This chain connects TRBV6-2 or TRBV6-3 to TRBJ2-6; no reliable D call. The CDR3 contains 17 residues. The germline CDR1 and CDR2 sequences are MNHEY and SVGEGT. V was shortened by 0 bases and J by 0 bases, with 9 bases between the two germline ends.

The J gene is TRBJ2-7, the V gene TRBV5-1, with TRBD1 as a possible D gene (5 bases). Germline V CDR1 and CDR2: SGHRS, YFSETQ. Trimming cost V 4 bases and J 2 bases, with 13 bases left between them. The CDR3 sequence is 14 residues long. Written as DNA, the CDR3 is TGCGCCAGCAGCGCGATACAGGACACCTACGAGCAGTACTTC. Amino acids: CASSAIQDTYEQYF.

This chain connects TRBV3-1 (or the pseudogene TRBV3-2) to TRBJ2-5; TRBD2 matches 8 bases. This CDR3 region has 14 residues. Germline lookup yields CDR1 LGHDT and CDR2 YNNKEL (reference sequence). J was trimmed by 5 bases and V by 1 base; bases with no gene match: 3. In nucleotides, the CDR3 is TGTGCCAGCAGCCAAGGGACTAGCCGGGAGACCCAGTACTTC. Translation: CASSQGTSRETQYF.

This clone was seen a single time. The CDR3 region has the DNA TGTGCCAGCAGTTCTCTAGCGGGGGGGTATATAGATACGCAGTATTTT. It encodes CASSSLAGGYIDTQYF. This chain links TRBV11-2 with TRBJ2-3; 12 nucleotides align to TRBD2. This CDR3 comprises 16 residues. V lost 6 bases, J lost 5 bases, and 9 bases stayed unmatched. The germline V gene has CDR1 SGHAT and CDR2 FQNNGV.

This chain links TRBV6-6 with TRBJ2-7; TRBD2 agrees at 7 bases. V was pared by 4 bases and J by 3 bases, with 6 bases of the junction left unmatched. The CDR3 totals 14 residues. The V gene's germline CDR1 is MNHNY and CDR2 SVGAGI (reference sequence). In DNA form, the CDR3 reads TGTGCCAGCAGTTCCCCGGCGGGGGACTACGAGCAGTACTTC. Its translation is CASSSPAGDYEQYF.

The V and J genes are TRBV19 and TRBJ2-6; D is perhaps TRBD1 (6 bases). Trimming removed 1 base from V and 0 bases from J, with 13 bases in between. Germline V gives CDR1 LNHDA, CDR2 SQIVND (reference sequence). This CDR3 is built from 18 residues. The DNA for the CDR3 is TGTGCCAGTAGTATAGTAGACAGGTGGCACTCTGGGGCCAACGTCCTGACTTTC. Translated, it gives CASSIVDRWHSGANVLTF.

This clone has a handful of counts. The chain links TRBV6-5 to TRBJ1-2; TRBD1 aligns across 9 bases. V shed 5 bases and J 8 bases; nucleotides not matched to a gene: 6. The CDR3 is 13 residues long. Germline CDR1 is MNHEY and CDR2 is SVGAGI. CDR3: CASSLQGARGYTF. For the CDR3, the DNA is TGTGCCAGCAGTCTACAGGGGGCCAGGGGCTACACCTTC.

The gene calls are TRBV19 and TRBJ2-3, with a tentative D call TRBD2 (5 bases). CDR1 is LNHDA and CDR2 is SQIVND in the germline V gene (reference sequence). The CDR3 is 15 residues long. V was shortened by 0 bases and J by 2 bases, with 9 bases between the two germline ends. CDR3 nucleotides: TGTGCCAGTAGTATAGATGGACTCCTCACAGATACGCAGTATTTT. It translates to CASSIDGLLTDTQYF.

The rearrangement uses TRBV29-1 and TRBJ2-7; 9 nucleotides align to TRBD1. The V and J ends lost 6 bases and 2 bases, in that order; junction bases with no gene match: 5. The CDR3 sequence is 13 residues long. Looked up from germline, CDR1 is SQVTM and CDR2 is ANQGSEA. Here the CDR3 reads CSVAGTGPYEQYF. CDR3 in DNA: TGCAGCGTAGCCGGGACAGGGCCCTACGAGCAGTACTTC.

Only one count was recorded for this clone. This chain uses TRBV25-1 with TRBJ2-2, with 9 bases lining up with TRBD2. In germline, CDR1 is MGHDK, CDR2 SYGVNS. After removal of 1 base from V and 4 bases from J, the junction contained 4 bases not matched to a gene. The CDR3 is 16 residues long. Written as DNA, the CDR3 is TGTGCCAGCAGTGAATTAGCGGGAGTGGGCACCGGGGAGCTGTTTTTT. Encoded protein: CASSELAGVGTGELFF.

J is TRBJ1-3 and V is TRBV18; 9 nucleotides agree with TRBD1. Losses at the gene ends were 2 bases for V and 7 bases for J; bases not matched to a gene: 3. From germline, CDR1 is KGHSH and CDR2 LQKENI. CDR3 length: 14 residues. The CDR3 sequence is CASSPAGQGNTIYF. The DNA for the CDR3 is TGTGCCAGCTCACCAGCGGGACAGGGCAACACCATATATTTT.

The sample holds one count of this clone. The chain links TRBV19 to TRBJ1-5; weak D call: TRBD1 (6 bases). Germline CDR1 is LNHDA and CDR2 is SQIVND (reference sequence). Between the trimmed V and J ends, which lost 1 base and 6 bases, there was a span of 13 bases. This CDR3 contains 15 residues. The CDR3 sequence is CASSIVGGQGQPQHF. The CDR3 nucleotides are TGTGCCAGTAGTATAGTGGGGGGGCAGGGTCAGCCCCAGCATTTT.

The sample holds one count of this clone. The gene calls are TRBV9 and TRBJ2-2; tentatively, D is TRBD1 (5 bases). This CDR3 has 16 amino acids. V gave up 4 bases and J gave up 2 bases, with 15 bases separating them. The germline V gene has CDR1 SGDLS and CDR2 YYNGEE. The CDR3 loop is CASSPTGRVNTGELFF. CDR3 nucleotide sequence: TGTGCCAGCAGCCCAACCGGCAGGGTCAACACCGGGGAGCTGTTTTTT.